What follows describes a single T cell receptor beta chain. This specimen comes from a study of STAT5B mutations in CD4+ large granular lymphocyte leukemia. TCRdb keeps only in-frame clones here, not all; method: immunoSEQ multiplex PCR. The data show approximately 32,000 clones, 69% seen once. Control samples were healthy donors' buffy coats. Sequenced: CD4+ T cells from blood buffy coats. This TCR was sampled from a human donor in good health.

The CDR3 loop reads CASSPHPQEETQYF. The CDR3 DNA sequence: TGTGCCAGCAGCCCACATCCCCAGGAAGAGACCCAGTACTTC. The V call is TRBV9, the J call TRBJ2-5, with unresolved D. Trimming left V 4 bases short and J 3 bases short, with 13 bases between. The CDR3 spans 14 residues. In germline, CDR1 is SGDLS, CDR2 YYNGEE.